This TCR beta chain was sequenced for a study of shared clonotypes between healthy human individuals. Study context: Contributing individuals were a couple of females and a few males aged 18 to 49. Findings and limits, study-wide: Rarefaction showed sorted-subset sequencing was incomplete despite large depth.

In replicate PCRs of sorted subsets, approximately 200 ng DNA, tens of thousands of T cell genomes, was used. The data were produced by immunoSEQ multiplex PCR, yet TCRdb's version contains in-frame clones alone and is incomplete. Of 550,000 to 600,000 clones detected, about 98% appear once; the ten largest clones hold around 0.3%. A note on this clone: Antigen unknown.

The CDR3 has 17 amino acids. Germline CDR1 is MGHRA and CDR2 is YSYEKL. Losses at the gene ends were 1 base for V and 0 bases for J; bases not matched to a gene: 3. CD45RO-negative CD8 cells positively selected for CCR7 made up the naive population, which excluded terminally differentiated effector memory CD45RA+ cells. Input material: naive CD8+ T cells sorted from blood. The sequence came from a man aged 25 to 45 in good health. This chain uses TRBV4-1 with TRBJ2-6, with TRBD1 matching 7 bases. In nucleotides, the CDR3 is TGCGCCAGCAGCCAAGGACAGGGAAGCTCTGGGGCCAACGTCCTGACTTTC. As protein: CASSQGQGSSGANVLTF.